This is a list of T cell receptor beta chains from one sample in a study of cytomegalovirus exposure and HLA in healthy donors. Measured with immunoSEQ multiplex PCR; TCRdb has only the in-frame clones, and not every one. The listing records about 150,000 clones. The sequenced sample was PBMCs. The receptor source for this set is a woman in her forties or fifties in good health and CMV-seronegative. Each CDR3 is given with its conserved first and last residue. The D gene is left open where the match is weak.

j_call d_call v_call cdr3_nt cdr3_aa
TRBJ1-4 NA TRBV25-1 TGTGCCAGCAGTAGTGCCGGGTCCCCTTGGGGACTGCTGTTTTTT CASSSAGSPWGLLFF
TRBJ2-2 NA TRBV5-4 TGTGCCAGCAGCTTGGCCTATATCGGGAGCACCGGGGAGCTGTTTTTT CASSLAYIGSTGELFF
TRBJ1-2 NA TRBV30 TGTGCCTGGACCTTAGGACAGCCCAACTATGGCTACACCTTC CAWTLGQPNYGYTF
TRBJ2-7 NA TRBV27 TGTGCCAGCATTGGAGACAGGACATCGCCTAACGAGCAGTACTTC CASIGDRTSPNEQYF
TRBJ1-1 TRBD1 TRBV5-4 TGTGCCAGCAACAGGGGACTGAACACTGAAGCTTTCTTT CASNRGLNTEAFF
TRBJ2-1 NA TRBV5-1 TGCGCCAGCAGCTGGACATTCGGCTCCTACAATGAGCAGTTCTTC CASSWTFGSYNEQFF
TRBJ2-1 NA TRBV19 TGTGCCAGTAGTACAGGGATAATGTACAATGAGCAGTTCTTC CASSTGIMYNEQFF
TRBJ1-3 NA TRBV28 TGTGCCAGCAGTGTTACTAGCTCTGGAAACACCATATATTTT CASSVTSSGNTIYF
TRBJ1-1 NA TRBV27 TGTGCCAGCAGTTTAAAGGGGACACCGAACACTGAAGCTTTCTTT CASSLKGTPNTEAFF
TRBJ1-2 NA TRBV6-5 TGTGCCAGCAGTTACGGGGGGAGAGGCTATGGCTACACCTTC CASSYGGRGYGYTF
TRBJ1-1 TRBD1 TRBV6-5 TGTGCCAGCAGCTTAACAGGGGTAGGCACTGAAGCTTTCTTT CASSLTGVGTEAFF
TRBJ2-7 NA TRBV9 TGTGCCAGCAGCGTAGGACAGCTCTACGAGCAGTACTTC CASSVGQLYEQYF
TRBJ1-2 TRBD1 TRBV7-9 TGTGCCAGCAGCCACGACAGGGGGCATCTTGGCTACACCTTC CASSHDRGHLGYTF
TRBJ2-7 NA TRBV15 TGTGCCACCAGCAGAGGACAGCGAGAAACCTACGAGCAGTACTTC CATSRGQRETYEQYF
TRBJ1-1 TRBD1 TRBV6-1 TGTGCCAGCAGCGAGACTCGAGGGGGCAACACTGAAGCTTTCTTT CASSETRGGNTEAFF
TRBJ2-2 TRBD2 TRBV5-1 TGCGCCAGCAGCTCCAAACCGGGACTAGCGGGGGGTAACACCGGGGAGCTGTTTTTT CASSSKPGLAGGNTGELFF
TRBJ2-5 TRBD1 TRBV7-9 TGTGCCAGCAGCCGTTTGGGACAGGACGGAGAGACCCAGTACTTC CASSRLGQDGETQYF
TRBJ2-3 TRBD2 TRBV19 TGTGCCAGTAGTACTAGCGGGGGGACAGATACGCAGTATTTT CASSTSGGTDTQYF
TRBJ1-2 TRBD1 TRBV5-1 TGCGCCAGCAGCTTGGATTGGACAGGGAGTGGCTACACCTTC CASSLDWTGSGYTF
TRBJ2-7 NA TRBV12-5 TGTGCTAGTGGTTTGGCAGGCACCTACGAGCAGTACTTC CASGLAGTYEQYF
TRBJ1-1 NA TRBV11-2 TGTGCCAGCAGCTTACAGCAAGTGCACCCGAGGGACACTGAAGCTTTCTTT CASSLQQVHPRDTEAFF
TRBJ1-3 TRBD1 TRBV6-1 TGTGCCAGCAGTGAAAGGGGACAGGGGACTTCTTCGGTAGGCTCTGGAAACACCATATATTTT CASSERGQGTSSVGSGNTIYF
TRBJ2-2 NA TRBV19 TGTGCCAGTAGGGCGGGGACCGGAGGGGAGCTGTTTTTT CASRAGTGGELFF
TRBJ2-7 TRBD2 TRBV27 TGTGCCAGCAGGCCTCGGGGACTAGCGGGAGAGAAAATATACGAGCAGTACTTC CASRPRGLAGEKIYEQYF
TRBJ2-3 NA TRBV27 TGTGCCAGCAGTTTATCCGGGAGCCTTGGGTATTTT CASSLSGSLGYF
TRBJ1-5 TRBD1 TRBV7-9 TGTGCCAGCACCGCGGCCCAGGGGGATCAGCCCCAGCATTTT CASTAAQGDQPQHF
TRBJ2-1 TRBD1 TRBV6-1 TGTGCCAGCCAAGGCGGACAGGGAAGCTATGAGCAGTTCTTC CASQGGQGSYEQFF
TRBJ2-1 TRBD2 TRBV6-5 TGTGCCAGCAGTTTCACAGCGGGAGAGCAGTTCTTC CASSFTAGEQFF
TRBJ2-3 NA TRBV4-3 TGCGCCAGCAGCCAACGCAGGTCCACAGATACGCAGTATTTT CASSQRRSTDTQYF
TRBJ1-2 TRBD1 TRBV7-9 TGTGCCAGCAGCTCCGGGACAGGGGATTTCTATGGCTACACCTTC CASSSGTGDFYGYTF
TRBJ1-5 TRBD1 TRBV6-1 TGTGCCAGCAGTGAAGGGGGACAGGGTTTTCAGCCCCAGCATTTT CASSEGGQGFQPQHF
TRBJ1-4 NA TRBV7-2 TGTGCCAGCAGCTTAGGGGCCAGGGGAACTGAAAAACTGTTTTTT CASSLGARGTEKLFF
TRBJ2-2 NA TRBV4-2 TGTGCCAGCAGCCGGGCTCAATTTAACACCGGGGAGCTGTTTTTT CASSRAQFNTGELFF
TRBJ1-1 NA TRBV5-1 TGCGCCAGCAGCTCCTCGGCGGGGGCCTTGAACACTGAAGCTTTCTTT CASSSSAGALNTEAFF
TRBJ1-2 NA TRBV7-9 TGTGCCAGCAGCTTTGAGAGGAACTATGGCTACACCTTC CASSFERNYGYTF
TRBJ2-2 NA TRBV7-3 TGTGCCAGCAGCCTCCACACCGGGGAGCTGTTTTTT CASSLHTGELFF
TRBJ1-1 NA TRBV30 TGTGCCTGGAGTGTACGGGGCCGGGAGACTGAAGCTTTCTTT CAWSVRGRETEAFF
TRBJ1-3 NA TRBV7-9 TGTGCCAGCAGCTTAGGTACAGGGACCTCTGGAAACACCATATATTTT CASSLGTGTSGNTIYF
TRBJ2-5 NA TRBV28 TGTGCCAGCAGTCTTAACGGGGGAGCGGGCCAAGAGACCCAGTACTTC CASSLNGGAGQETQYF
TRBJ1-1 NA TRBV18 TGTGCCAGCTCATCTTTAAAAGGCGGGAACACTGAAGCTTTCTTT CASSSLKGGNTEAFF
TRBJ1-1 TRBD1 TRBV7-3 TGTGCCAGCAGCAAGCAGACAGGGGGGGGCACTGAAGCTTTCTTT CASSKQTGGGTEAFF
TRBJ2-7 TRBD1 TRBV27 TGTGCCAGCAGTTTATCCTACGGGACAGCTAGCATCGAGCAGTACTTC CASSLSYGTASIEQYF
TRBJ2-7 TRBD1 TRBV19 TGTGCCAGTAGTATGGGGACAGTAGGCTACGAGCAGTACTTC CASSMGTVGYEQYF
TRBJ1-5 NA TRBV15 TGTGCCACCAGCAGAGTCGGAGGACAGCCCGAACATCAGCCCCAGCATTTT CATSRVGGQPEHQPQHF
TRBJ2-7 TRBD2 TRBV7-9 TGTGCCAGCAGCTCCCAGACTAGCGGGGATCCCTACGAGCAGTACTTC CASSSQTSGDPYEQYF
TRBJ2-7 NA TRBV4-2 TGTGCCAGCAGCCAAGATTTCGGGTCGAGCGCAACGATCTCCTACGAGCAGTACTTC CASSQDFGSSATISYEQYF
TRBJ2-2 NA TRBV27 TGTGCCAGCAGTTTCCGGGGAACCGGGGAGCTGTTTTTT CASSFRGTGELFF
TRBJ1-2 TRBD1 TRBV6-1 TGTGCCAGCAGCGAGCTCGGGACAGGGGGATATGGCTACACCTTC CASSELGTGGYGYTF
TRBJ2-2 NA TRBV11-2 TGTGCCAGCAGCTTAGCCGGGGGGCGGGACACCGGGGAGCTGTTTTTT CASSLAGGRDTGELFF
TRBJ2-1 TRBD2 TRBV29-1 TGCAGCGTTGAAGATCTTGTCAGCGGGAGGTATGAGCAGTTCTTC CSVEDLVSGRYEQFF